This TCR beta chain was captured by sequencing in a study of T cells in localized non-small cell lung cancer. V was pared by 2 bases and J by 0 bases, with 12 bases of the junction left unmatched. The CDR3 is 20 amino acids. CDR1 SSHAT and CDR2 FNYEAQ come from the germline V gene (reference sequence). A note on this clone: The antigen is undetermined.

General observations from the study: Turning up in adjacent lung were a median approximately 60 of the top 100 tumor clones.

Measured with immunoSEQ multiplex PCR; TCRdb has only the in-frame clones, and not every one. The repertoire holds tens of thousands of clones, 85% to 90% seen once, with under 5.5% in the top ten. The starting material was peripheral blood, obtained before any cancer treatment. The source of this sequence is a male donor at least 60 years old with stage III lung adenocarcinoma. This chain joins TRBV7-7 and TRBJ2-1, with 11 bases identical to TRBD2. The CDR3 protein is CASSLCSGGELTNSYNEQFF. CDR3 in DNA: TGTGCCAGCAGCTTATGTAGCGGGGGGGAGCTGACCAACTCCTACAATGAGCAGTTCTTC.